This TCR beta chain was captured in a study of cytomegalovirus exposure and HLA in healthy donors. PCR amplification relied on 60 Vbeta primers (plus 13 Jbeta primers). This table comes from immunoSEQ multiplex PCR, and its TCRdb copy is limited to in-frame clones, with some not included. Found here are 140,000 to 150,000 clones; the top ten clones hold around 0.96%. Study results and caveats: The study flagged some 170 TCR beta chains as cytomegalovirus-associated. Later analysis revealed greater clonal expansion in HLA-associated TCR beta chains than in equally common others. Follow-up analysis found HLA locus-dependent TCR association rates, highest for DRB1 and lowest for HLA-C. Previously analyzed data showed that most TCR beta V segments were productive at a frequency of about 87% or about 30%.

Note on this clone: Its cognate antigen is unknown. The same CDR3 can be traced to other DNA sequences in this sample.

Germline loops: CDR1 MNHEY, CDR2 SVGAGI. Trimming pared 5 bases from V and 0 bases from J, leaving 11 bases between. The CDR3 runs 15 residues. This rearrangement joins TRBV6-5 to TRBJ2-1; a possible D gene is TRBD2 (5 bases). Sequenced sample: PBMCs. This clonotype originated in a male donor in good health and CMV-seronegative. CDR3 DNA: TGTGCCAGCAGTCCTTTGGCGGGCTCCTACAATGAGCAGTTCTTC. Encoded protein: CASSPLAGSYNEQFF.